This T cell receptor (beta chain) was sequenced during a study of human T cells and chemical hapten exposure. The study's findings and limits: Following DPC sensitization, TCRs present above 1 in 1000 frequency showed no change.

The library attached unique molecular identifiers to individual cDNA molecules. TCRdb fed the RACE reads into MiXCR, producing one record per CDR3 protein. The table lists 99,000 or so distinct CDR3 sequences, more than 10% of them singletons. Time point reported: pre-sensitization, week 0. The treatment denotes: therapeutic diphenylcyclopropenone sensitization with weekly scalp DPC. Participating donors were patients with alopecia, aged 18 to 70 years, considered appropriate candidates for DPC. In this sample, this clonotype turned up many times. Its antigen is unidentified. The CDR3 consists of 15 residues. V was shortened by 5 bases and J by 2 bases, with 13 bases between the two germline ends. Germline loops: CDR1 SGHTA, CDR2 FQGNSA.

The chain links TRBV7-2 to TRBJ1-5; D uncertain. The specimen was whole blood, collected in connection with sensitization to the hapten diphenylcyclopropenone (DPC). The source of this sequence is a woman in her sixties with alopecia areata. Some clones in this sample may be carry-over from other donors' samples. CDR3 loop: CASSPQGGGNQPQHF. The CDR3 nucleotides are TGTGCCAGCAGCCCTCAAGGTGGGGGCAATCAGCCCCAGCATTTT.